The sequence of this TCR beta chain was determined in a study of cytomegalovirus exposure and HLA in healthy donors. Findings and caveats of the study: Analysis was carried out at a later point, and it linked a missense DCLRE1C variant to TCR beta V- and J-gene trimming.

For this clone: What it recognizes is unknown.

The CDR3 is 18 residues long. Germline-derived CDR1 and CDR2 are SGHRS and YFSETQ. J was trimmed by 5 bases and V by 4 bases; bases with no gene match: 16. The primer mix had 60 Vbeta and 13 Jbeta primers. The table came from immunoSEQ multiplex PCR; TCRdb's copy has only in-frame clones and leaves some out. The sample lists more than 85,000 clones, less than 85% occurring once. The V call is TRBV5-1, the J call TRBJ2-5; TRBD2 aligns across 11 bases. The sequenced sample consisted of PBMCs. The receptor was isolated from a man aged 25 to 40 in good health and CMV-seropositive. The CDR3 protein is CASSPQTSGVNWVETQYF. DNA for the CDR3: TGCGCCAGCAGCCCCCAGACTAGCGGGGTTAACTGGGTGGAGACCCAGTACTTC.